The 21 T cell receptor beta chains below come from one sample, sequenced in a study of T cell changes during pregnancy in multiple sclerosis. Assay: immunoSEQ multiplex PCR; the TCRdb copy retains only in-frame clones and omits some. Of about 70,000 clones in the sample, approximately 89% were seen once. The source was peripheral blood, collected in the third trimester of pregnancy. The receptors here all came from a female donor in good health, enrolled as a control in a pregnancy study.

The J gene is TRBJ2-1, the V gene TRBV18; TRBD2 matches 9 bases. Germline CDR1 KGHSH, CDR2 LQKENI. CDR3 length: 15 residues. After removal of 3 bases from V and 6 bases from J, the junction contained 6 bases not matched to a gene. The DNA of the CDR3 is TGTGCCAGCTCACCTCGGACGACTAGCGGCAATGAGCAGTTCTTC. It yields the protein CASSPRTTSGNEQFF.

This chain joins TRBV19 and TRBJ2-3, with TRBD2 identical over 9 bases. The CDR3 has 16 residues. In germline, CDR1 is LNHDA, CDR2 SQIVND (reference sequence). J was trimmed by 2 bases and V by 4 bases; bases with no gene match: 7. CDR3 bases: TGTGCCAGTAGTACCGGGGTAGCGGGGGACACAGATACGCAGTATTTT. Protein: CASSTGVAGDTDTQYF.

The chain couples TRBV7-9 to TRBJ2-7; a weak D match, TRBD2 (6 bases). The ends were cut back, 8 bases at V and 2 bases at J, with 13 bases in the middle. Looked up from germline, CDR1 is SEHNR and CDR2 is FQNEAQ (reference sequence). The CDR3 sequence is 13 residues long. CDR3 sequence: CASFREETYEQYF. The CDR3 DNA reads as TGTGCCAGCTTCAGGGAGGAAACCTACGAGCAGTACTTC.

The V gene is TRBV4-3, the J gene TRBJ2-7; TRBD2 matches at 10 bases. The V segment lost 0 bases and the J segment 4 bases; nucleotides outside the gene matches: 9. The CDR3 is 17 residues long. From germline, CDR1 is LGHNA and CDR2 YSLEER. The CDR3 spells CASSQDNKRGGSYEQYF. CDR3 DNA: TGCGCCAGCAGCCAAGATAATAAGCGGGGGGGCTCATACGAGCAGTACTTC.

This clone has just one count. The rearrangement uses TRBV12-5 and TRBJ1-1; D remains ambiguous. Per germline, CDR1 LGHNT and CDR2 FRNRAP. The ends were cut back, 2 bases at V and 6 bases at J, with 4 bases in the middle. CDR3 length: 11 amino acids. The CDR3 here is CASGLSPEAFF. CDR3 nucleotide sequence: TGTGCTAGTGGTTTGAGCCCTGAAGCTTTCTTT.

In DNA form, the CDR3 reads TGCGCCAGCAGCCAAGATAGAAGTACCAACACTGAAGCTTTCTTT. Its translation: CASSQDRSTNTEAFF. The chain is built from TRBV4-3 and TRBJ1-1; no reliable D call. Germline loops: CDR1 LGHNA, CDR2 YSLEER. This CDR3 has 15 amino acids. The ends were cut back, 0 bases at V and 2 bases at J, with 10 bases in the middle.

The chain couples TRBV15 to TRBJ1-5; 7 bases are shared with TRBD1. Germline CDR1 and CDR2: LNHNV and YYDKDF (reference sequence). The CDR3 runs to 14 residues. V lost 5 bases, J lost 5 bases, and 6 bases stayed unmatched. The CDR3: CATSPRGRYQPQHF. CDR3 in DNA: TGTGCCACCAGCCCAAGGGGGCGTTATCAGCCCCAGCATTTT. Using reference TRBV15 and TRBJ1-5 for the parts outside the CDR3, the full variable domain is DAMVIQNPRYQVTQFGKPVTLSCSQTLNHNVMYWYQQKSSQAPKLLFHYYDKDFNNEADTPDNFQSRRPNTSFCFLDIRSPGLGDTAMYLCATSPRGRYQPQHFGDGTRLSIL.

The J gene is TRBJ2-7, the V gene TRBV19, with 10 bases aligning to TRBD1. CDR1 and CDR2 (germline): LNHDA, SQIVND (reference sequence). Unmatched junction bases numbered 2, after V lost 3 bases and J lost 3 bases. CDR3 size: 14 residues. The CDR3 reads CASSIDRGLYEQYF. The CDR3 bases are TGTGCCAGTAGTATCGACAGGGGGCTCTACGAGCAGTACTTC.

Here the CDR3 reads CASSVLAGATDTQYF. The CDR3 DNA follows: TGTGCCAGCAGCGTACTAGCGGGGGCCACAGATACGCAGTATTTT. The chain combines TRBV14 with TRBJ2-3, with 11 bases aligning to TRBD2. V trimming: 5 bases; J trimming: 2 bases; junction bases outside the gene matches: 3. Germline V gene lookup returns CDR1 SGHDN and CDR2 FVKESK. The CDR3 contains 15 residues.

The CDR3 coding sequence is TGTGCCAGCAGTTTCGTAGGGGGCTACGAGCAGTACTTC. Encoded protein: CASSFVGGYEQYF. The chain employs TRBV27 and TRBJ2-7, with D perhaps matching TRBD1 (6 bases). With 3 bases removed from V and 3 bases from J, the gap between germline ends came to 9 bases. This CDR3 comprises 13 residues. The germline V gene has CDR1 MNHEY and CDR2 SMNVEV (reference sequence).

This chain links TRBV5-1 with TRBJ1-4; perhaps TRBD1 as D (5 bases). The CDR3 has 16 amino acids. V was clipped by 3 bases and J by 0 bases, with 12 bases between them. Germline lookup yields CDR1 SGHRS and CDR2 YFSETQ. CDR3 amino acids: CASSSSWGATNEKLFF. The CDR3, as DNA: TGCGCCAGCAGCTCCTCATGGGGGGCAACTAATGAAAAACTGTTTTTT.

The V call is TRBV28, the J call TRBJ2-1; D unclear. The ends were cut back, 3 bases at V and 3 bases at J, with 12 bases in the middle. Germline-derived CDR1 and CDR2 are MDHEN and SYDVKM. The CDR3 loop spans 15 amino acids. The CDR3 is CASSLGGQVYNEQFF. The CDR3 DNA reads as TGTGCCAGCAGTTTGGGTGGGCAGGTCTACAATGAGCAGTTCTTC.

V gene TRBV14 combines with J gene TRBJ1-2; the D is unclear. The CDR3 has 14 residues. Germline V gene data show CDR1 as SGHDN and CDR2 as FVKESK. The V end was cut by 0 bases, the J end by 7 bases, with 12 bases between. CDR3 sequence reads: CASSQDRWNGGYTF. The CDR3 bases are TGTGCCAGCAGCCAAGACAGGTGGAATGGTGGCTACACCTTC.

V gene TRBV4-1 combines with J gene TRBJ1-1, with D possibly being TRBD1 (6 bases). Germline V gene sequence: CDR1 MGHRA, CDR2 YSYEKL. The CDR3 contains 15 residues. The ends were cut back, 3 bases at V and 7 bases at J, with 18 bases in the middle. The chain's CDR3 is CASSHPDRPSSEAFF. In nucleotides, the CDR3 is TGCGCCAGCAGCCATCCCGACAGGCCCTCGAGTGAAGCTTTCTTT.

Here the CDR3 DNA reads TGTGCCAGCAGTGCAAAGCCCGAGAGGACAGGAAACAATCAGCCCCAGCATTTT. This codes for CASSAKPERTGNNQPQHF. The rearrangement links TRBV6-4 to TRBJ1-5, with TRBD1 matching over 7 bases. V lost 4 bases, J lost 3 bases, and 15 bases stayed unmatched. Germline V lookup: CDR1 MRHNA, CDR2 SNTAGT. CDR3 size: 18 residues.

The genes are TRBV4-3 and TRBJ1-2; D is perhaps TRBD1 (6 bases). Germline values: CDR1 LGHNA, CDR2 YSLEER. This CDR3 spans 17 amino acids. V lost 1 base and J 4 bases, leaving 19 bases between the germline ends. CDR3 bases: TGCGCCAGCAGCCAAGGGCCCTCCCCGACAGGAATCTATGGCTACACCTTC. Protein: CASSQGPSPTGIYGYTF.

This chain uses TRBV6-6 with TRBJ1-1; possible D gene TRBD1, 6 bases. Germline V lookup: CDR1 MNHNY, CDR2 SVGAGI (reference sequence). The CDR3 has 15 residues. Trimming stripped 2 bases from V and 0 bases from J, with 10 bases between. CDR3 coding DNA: TGTGCCAGCAGTTACCCGACAGGAATGAACACTGAAGCTTTCTTT. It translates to CASSYPTGMNTEAFF.

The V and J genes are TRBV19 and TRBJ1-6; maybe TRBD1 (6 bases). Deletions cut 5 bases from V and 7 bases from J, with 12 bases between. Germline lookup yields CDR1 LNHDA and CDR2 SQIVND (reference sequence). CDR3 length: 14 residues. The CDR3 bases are TGTGCCAGTAGTGCTTCTACAGGGAATTCACCCCTCCACTTT. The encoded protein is CASSASTGNSPLHF.

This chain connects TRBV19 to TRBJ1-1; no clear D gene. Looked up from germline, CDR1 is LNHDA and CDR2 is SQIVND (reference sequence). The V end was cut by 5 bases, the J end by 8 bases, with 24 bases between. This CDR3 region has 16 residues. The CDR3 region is CASSPLLRAADFEAFF. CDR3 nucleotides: TGTGCCAGTAGTCCCCTTTTACGGGCAGCGGATTTCGAAGCTTTCTTT. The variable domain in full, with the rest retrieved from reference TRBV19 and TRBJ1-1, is DGGITQSPKYLFRKEGQNVTLSCEQNLNHDAMYWYRQDPGQGLRLIYYSQIVNDFQKGDIAEGYSVSREKKESFPLTVTSAQKNPTAFYLCASSPLLRAADFEAFFGQGTRLTVV.

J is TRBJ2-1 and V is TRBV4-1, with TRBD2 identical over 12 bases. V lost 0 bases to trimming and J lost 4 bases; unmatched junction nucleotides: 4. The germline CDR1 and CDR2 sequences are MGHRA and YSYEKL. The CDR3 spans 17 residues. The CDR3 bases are TGCGCCAGCAGCCAAGAAGGGCTAGCGGGGGGGTACAATGAGCAGTTCTTC. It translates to CASSQEGLAGGYNEQFF.

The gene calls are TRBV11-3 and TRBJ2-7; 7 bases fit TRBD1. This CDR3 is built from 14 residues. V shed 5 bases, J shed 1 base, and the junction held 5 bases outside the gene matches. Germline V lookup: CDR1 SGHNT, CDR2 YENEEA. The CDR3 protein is CASSSATGSYEQYF. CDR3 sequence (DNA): TGTGCCAGCAGCAGTGCGACAGGGTCCTACGAGCAGTACTTC.